The entry below describes one T cell receptor beta chain. Its binding antigen is unknown. Base qualities were left out, and no much larger clone turns up one base away. These data originate in a study of graft-versus-host responses after intestinal transplantation (dated by TCRdb to about 2021). Background for the entire study: Multivisceral, liver-intestinal, or isolated intestinal transplants were received by the recipients. Every recipient was given anti-thymocyte globulin induction, then maintenance tacrolimus and steroids for 3 to 4 years. Graft-versus-host and host-versus-graft alloreactive T cell clones were tracked in the graft, circulation and bone marrow after intestinal transplantation using bulk TCR-beta CDR3 sequencing. Alloreactive clones were identified by sequencing pre-transplant mixed lymphocyte reaction products and comparing them with unstimulated pre-transplant donor and recipient T cells. A cohort of under 30 intestinal transplant recipients, including one retransplant, was enrolled, and a few patients lacking pretransplant specimens were excluded. A peak of at least 4% donor T cells among recipient peripheral blood mononuclear cells was the definition used for donor T cell macrochimerism. Rather than going through the commercial service, samples from a few later patients were sequenced in-house on an Illumina MiSeq and processed with MiXCR.

The library was generated by the immunoSEQ multiplex PCR assay. For most patients, genomic DNA was isolated using the Qiagen DNeasy Blood and Tissue Kit and was shipped frozen to Adaptive Biotechnologies for TCR sequencing. For most patients, genomic DNA was subjected to high-throughput TCR-beta CDR3 sequencing by Adaptive Biotechnologies. The study's processing was this. Adaptive's ImmunoSEQ software was the source of the TCR sequencing data for 15 to 20 patients, while three other patients were processed with MiXCR and VDJtools. To correct CD4 versus CD8 sorting errors, sequences present in both subsets at a frequency ratio below 5:1 were removed. CDR3 nucleotide sequences shared by donor and recipient were removed because the origin of these sequences could not be assigned. Alloreactive clones required at least 2-fold expansion over unstimulated cells and minimum CFSE-low frequency of 0.002% (template counts) or 0.001% (read counts). Clones detected in sequenced pre-transplant spleen, lymph node, or MLR CFSE-low populations of the donor or recipient were defined as mappable. The cumulative frequency of alloreactive clones was calculated as a percentage of all sequences, weighted by copy number. The immuneACCESS repertoire file appears here via TCRdb, limited to in-frame rearrangements. These files lack a portion of the clones; in checked studies, under half of the deficit traces to unresolved V genes, and the cause of the others is not known. V, J and clone size derive from that table, while D and trimming were established from the DNA sequence. Recorded for this sample are fewer than 150,000 clones; 90% to 95% of them occurred a single time. Jointly, the top ten make up roughly 0.15% of the sample.

CDR1 and CDR2 are drawn from the germline V gene: LGHNA, YNFKEQ. Trimming takes 0 bases off V and 3 bases off J; junction bases not matched to a gene: 11. From the cysteine up to the phenylalanine, the CDR3 has a length of 18 residues. Just CDR3 DNA is preserved here, 54 bases in frame from base 1. What the research found in general, with its limitations: The relatively low number and heterogeneity of intestinal transplant patients limited the conclusions. GvH clones were detected in recipient bone marrow, and some of these GvH clones were observed earlier in ileal mucosa or blood, consistent with an intestinal mucosal origin. In the allografts of patients with donor T cell macrochimerism, GvH to HvG T cell clonal ratios were high. Early after transplant, peak levels of circulating GvH clones were found to be associated with declines in HvG clones.

Explained via the paper, the time point label denotes: cells obtained before transplantation from donor or recipient. CD3+CD4+ and CD3+CD8+ populations were FACS-sorted from unstimulated pre-transplant donor and recipient cells taken from spleen or lymph nodes. Sequencing used unstimulated CD4+ T cells sorted from spleen or lymph node cells, obtained before intestinal transplant. The receptor was isolated from a human donor who received an intestinal transplant. The sequence is built from TRBV4-2 and TRBJ1-2; 9 bases in between match TRBD1. The CDR3 has the sequence CASSQEDRGFKIYYGYTF. The DNA sequence reads TGTGCCAGCAGCCAAGAGGACAGGGGATTTAAAATATACTATGGCTACACCTTC.